The 13 T cell receptor beta chains below were found in one sample sequenced in a study of beta chain features in type 1 diabetes. What these receptors recognize is not known. General observations from the study: There was a moderate but significant shortening of TCRB CDR3s in all four CD4+ subsets of Type 1 diabetes patients.

Sequenced material consisted of expressed TCRB transcripts (all of the isolated RNA was reverse transcribed). TCRdb's table, derived via immunoSEQ multiplex PCR, lists solely in-frame clones and lacks some. The table shows about 160,000 clones, with almost 8% occurring only once. Sequenced sample: central memory CD4+ T cells from blood. The receptors derive from a man aged 18-30 years with type 1 diabetes.

This clone was counted a few times. The chain joins TRBV29-1 to TRBJ1-2, with 9 bases lining up with TRBD1. Losses at the gene ends were 3 bases for V and 6 bases for J; bases not matched to a gene: 5. The CDR3 is 13 amino acids. CDR1 and CDR2 (germline): SQVTM, ANQGSEA. The CDR3 here is CSVERGQGHGYTF. CDR3 bases: TGCAGCGTTGAGCGGGGACAGGGCCATGGCTACACCTTC.

This clone showed up just a few times. The rearrangement uses TRBV4-1 and TRBJ2-5; TRBD1 matches 8 bases. The CDR3 runs 16 residues. After removal of 0 bases from V and 5 bases from J, the junction contained 8 bases not matched to a gene. CDR1 is MGHRA, CDR2 YSYEKL, per germline. In DNA form, the CDR3 reads TGCGCCAGCAGCCAAGAGTGGGCAGGGGGCTTGGAGACCCAGTACTTC. Translation gives CASSQEWAGGLETQYF.

This clone was seen a few times. The chain is built from TRBV7-2 and TRBJ1-3; 9 bases line up with TRBD1. The CDR3 is made up of 15 amino acids. Unmatched junction bases numbered 5, after V lost 4 bases and J lost 4 bases. Per germline, CDR1 SGHTA and CDR2 FQGNSA. CDR3 nucleotides: TGTGCCAGCAGCTCCACAGGGGGCGCCGGAAACACCATATATTTT. It is translated as CASSSTGGAGNTIYF.

Only a few counts were recorded for this clone. The chain is built from TRBV30 and TRBJ1-2; 8 bases line up with TRBD1. CDR1 is GTSNPN and CDR2 is SVGIG in the germline V gene (reference sequence). The J segment lost 10 bases and the V segment lost 4 bases, leaving 11 bases of the junction unmatched. CDR3 length equals 13 residues. For the CDR3, the DNA is TGTGCCTGGAACCCACCGGGACAGGCACTCTACACCTTC. It yields the protein CAWNPPGQALYTF.

In its sample, this clone was seen a few times. In nucleotides, the CDR3 is TGTGCCAGCAAGAAACTAGCGGGCTCCTACAATGAGCAGTTCTTC. This sequence encodes CASKKLAGSYNEQFF. This rearrangement joins TRBV6-1 to TRBJ2-1; TRBD2 matches 9 bases. The CDR3 spans 15 residues. Germline V gene data show CDR1 as MNHNS and CDR2 as SASEGT. With V trimmed by 7 bases and J by 0 bases, 4 bases remained unmatched.

In this sample, this clone turned up a few times. At one boundary the junction diverges from the germline segment, which might be a read error. The chain employs TRBV2 and TRBJ2-7; 15 positions agree with TRBD2. In germline, CDR1 is SNHLY, CDR2 FYNNEI. CDR3 length: 14 residues. Here the CDR3 reads CASSAGTSGRKLAF. The DNA for the CDR3 is TGTGCCAGCAGTGCCGGGACTAGCGGGAGGAAATTGGCCTTC.

V is TRBV5-1 and J is TRBJ2-1; D remains unclear. V lost 1 base, J lost 0 bases, and 5 bases lay in between. Germline V CDR1 and CDR2: SGHRS, YFSETQ. The length of the CDR3 is 14 residues. The CDR3 reads CASSLISSYNEQFF. CDR3 sequence (DNA): TGCGCCAGCAGCTTGATCAGCTCCTACAATGAGCAGTTCTTC.

The chain links TRBV2 to TRBJ2-3, with 10 bases matching TRBD2. This CDR3 comprises 15 residues. Germline V gene data show CDR1 as SNHLY and CDR2 as FYNNEI. V was pared by 6 bases and J by 5 bases, with 8 bases of the junction left unmatched. CDR3 bases: TGTGCCAGCAGGTTCCTAGCGGGAGTAGGAGATACGCAGTATTTT. Translating it yields CASRFLAGVGDTQYF.

This clone was recorded a few times. The chain recombines TRBV28 with TRBJ2-2, with D uncertain. This CDR3 is built from 13 residues. Germline CDR1 MDHEN, CDR2 SYDVKM. Trimming removed 5 bases at V and 8 bases at J, with 12 bases between. The CDR3 coding sequence is TGTGCCAGCAGTCAATCTTTCGGGGGGGAGCTGTTTTTT. Its protein is CASSQSFGGELFF.

This clone was seen a handful of times. The gene calls are TRBV19 and TRBJ1-2; maybe TRBD1 (6 bases). The germline V and J ends were trimmed by 5 bases and 4 bases, with 11 bases remaining between them. Germline lookup yields CDR1 LNHDA and CDR2 SQIVND (reference sequence). The CDR3 length is 13 residues. The CDR3 loop is CASSGGHLYGYTF. The CDR3 coding sequence is TGTGCCAGTAGTGGGGGACACCTCTATGGCTACACCTTC.

A few counts support this clone. The chain is built from TRBV28 and TRBJ1-2, with TRBD1 matching 9 bases. Germline CDR1 is MDHEN and CDR2 is SYDVKM. The V and J ends lost 5 bases and 4 bases, in that order; junction bases with no gene match: 11. This CDR3 has 16 residues. The CDR3 is CASSRVHRTGAYGYTF. CDR3 DNA: TGTGCCAGCAGTCGGGTACATAGGACAGGGGCCTATGGCTACACCTTC.

Only one count was recorded for this clone. V is TRBV7-8 and J is TRBJ2-4; perhaps TRBD2 as D (5 bases). Germline assignment: CDR1 SGHVS and CDR2 FQNEAQ. V shed 5 bases and J shed 5 bases, with 16 bases lying between them. This CDR3 has 15 amino acids. The CDR3 reads CASSLTGGSQNIQYF. CDR3 coding DNA: TGTGCCAGCAGCCTAACCGGAGGTTCGCAAAACATTCAGTACTTC. The complete variable domain, with remaining parts taken from reference TRBV7-8 and TRBJ2-4, reads GAGVSQSPRYKVAKRGQDVALRCDPISGHVSLFWYQQALGQGPEFLTYFQNEAQLDKSGLPSDRFFAERPEGSVSTLKIQRTQQEDSAVYLCASSLTGGSQNIQYFGAGTRLSVL.

The chain uses TRBV30 and TRBJ2-3; 13 bases match TRBD2. The ends lost 4 bases at V and 11 bases at J; junction bases unmatched: 12. This CDR3 is built from 15 residues. Germline CDR1 is GTSNPN and CDR2 is SVGIG (reference sequence). The CDR3 loop reads CAWTGTSGVVGKQYF. The CDR3 DNA is TGTGCCTGGACGGGGACTAGCGGGGTGGTAGGAAAGCAGTATTTT.